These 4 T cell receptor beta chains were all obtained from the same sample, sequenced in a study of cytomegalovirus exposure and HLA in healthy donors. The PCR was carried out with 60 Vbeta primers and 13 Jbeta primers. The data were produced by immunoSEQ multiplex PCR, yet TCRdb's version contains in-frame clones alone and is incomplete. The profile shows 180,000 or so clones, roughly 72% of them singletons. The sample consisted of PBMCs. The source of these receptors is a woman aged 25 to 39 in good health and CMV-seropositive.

The CDR3: CASSGGYTQYF. The CDR3 DNA sequence: TGTGCCAGCTCCGGGGGTTATACGCAGTATTTT. The chain is built from TRBV14 and TRBJ2-3, with D maybe TRBD2 (6 bases). There are 11 residues in the CDR3. CDR1 SGHDN and CDR2 FVKESK come from the germline V gene. V was trimmed by 8 bases and J by 7 bases, leaving 10 bases between them.

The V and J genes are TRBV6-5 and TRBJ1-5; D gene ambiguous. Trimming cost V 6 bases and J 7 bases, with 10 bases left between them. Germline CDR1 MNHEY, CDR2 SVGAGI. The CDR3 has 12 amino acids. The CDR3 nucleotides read TGTGCCAGCAGAAACCGGGGACAGCCCCAGCATTTT. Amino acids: CASRNRGQPQHF.

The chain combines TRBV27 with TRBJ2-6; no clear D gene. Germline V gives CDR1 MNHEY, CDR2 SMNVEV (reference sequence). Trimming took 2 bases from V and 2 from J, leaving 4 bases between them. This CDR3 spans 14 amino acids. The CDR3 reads CASSLRAGANVLTF. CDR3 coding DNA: TGTGCCAGCAGTTTACGGGCTGGGGCCAACGTCCTGACTTTC.

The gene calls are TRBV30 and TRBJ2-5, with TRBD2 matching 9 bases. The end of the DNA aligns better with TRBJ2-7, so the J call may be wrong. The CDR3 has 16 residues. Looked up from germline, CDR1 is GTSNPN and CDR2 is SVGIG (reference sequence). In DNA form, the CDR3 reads TGTGCCTGGAGTGATCGAAGTAGCGGGAGAAGGGTCGAGCAGTACTTC. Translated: CAWSDRSSGRRVEQYF.